This is a list of T cell receptor beta chains from one sample in a study of control samples from healthy donors and cancer patients. Assay: immunoSEQ multiplex PCR; the TCRdb copy retains only in-frame clones and omits some. In the table there are around 190,000 clones, more than 90% of which are singletons. What was sequenced was blood. The receptors here all came from a man younger than 45 in good health. Each CDR3 is given with its conserved first and last residue. A D gene is named only where the DNA matches it firmly. Expanded clones get a size class; other rows say once, few or many, or leave the size out.

J | D | size | V | CDR3 | DNA
TRBJ1-1 | . | . | TRBV4-2 | CASSQDTTKGEAFF | TGTGCCAGCAGCCAAGATACAACCAAGGGTGAAGCTTTCTTT
TRBJ2-6 | . | . | TRBV27 | CASTQWGAAGANVLTF | TGTGCCAGCACCCAGTGGGGGGCCGCTGGGGCCAACGTCCTGACTTTC
TRBJ2-5 | . | . | TRBV7-6 | CASSLALIGVFETQYF | TGTGCCAGCAGCTTAGCGCTAATAGGGGTTTTTGAGACCCAGTACTTC
TRBJ1-1 | . | . | TRBV18 | CASSLHADSEAFF | TGTGCCAGCTCCCTCCATGCAGATTCTGAAGCTTTCTTT
TRBJ2-3 | . | . | TRBV9 | CASSVTTVFWGTDTQYF | TGTGCCAGCAGCGTGACGACCGTTTTTTGGGGCACAGATACGCAGTATTTT
TRBJ1-5 | . | . | TRBV9 | CASRQGTDQPQHF | TGTGCCAGCCGTCAGGGTACGGATCAGCCCCAGCATTTT
TRBJ1-3 | . | . | TRBV29-1 | CSVTTVSGNTIYF | TGCAGCGTGACCACGGTCTCTGGAAACACCATATATTTT
TRBJ1-1 | . | . | TRBV10-3 | CAISESTLVWTEAFF | TGTGCCATCAGTGAGTCGACCTTGGTGTGGACGGAAGCTTTCTTT
TRBJ1-1 | . | . | TRBV6-5 | CASSPPGDTEAFF | TGTGCCAGCAGCCCCCCCGGGGACACTGAAGCTTTCTTT
TRBJ2-1 | TRBD2 | . | TRBV9 | CASSDSSGIWHEQFF | TGTGCCAGCAGCGATTCGAGCGGGATTTGGCATGAGCAGTTCTTC
TRBJ1-6 | TRBD1 | . | TRBV5-1 | CASSLTDRWFSPLHF | TGCGCCAGCAGCTTGACGGACAGGTGGTTTTCACCCCTCCACTTT
TRBJ1-1 | . | . | TRBV9 | CASSPGMINTEAFF | TGTGCCAGCAGCCCCGGAATGATTAACACTGAAGCTTTCTTT
TRBJ2-1 | TRBD2 | once | TRBV7-9 | CASSLGTSGGQSNEQFF | TGTGCCAGCAGCTTAGGGACTAGCGGGGGCCAATCCAATGAGCAGTTCTTC
TRBJ1-1 | . | . | TRBV6-5 | CASTMTGNTEAFF | TGTGCCAGCACGATGACAGGGAACACTGAAGCTTTCTTT
TRBJ1-1 | TRBD1 | . | TRBV11-2 | CASSPDRDTEAFF | TGTGCCAGCAGCCCGGACAGGGACACTGAAGCTTTCTTT
TRBJ1-1 | . | . | TRBV3-1/TRBV3-2 | CASSETANTEAFF | TGTGCCAGCAGCGAGACAGCGAACACTGAAGCTTTCTTT
TRBJ2-3 | TRBD2 | . | TRBV7-2 | CASSYPDLGRGEADTQYF | TGTGCCAGCAGCTACCCAGACCTCGGGCGGGGGGAGGCAGATACGCAGTATTTT
TRBJ2-1 | TRBD1 | . | TRBV5-1 | CASSKDRADNEQFF | TGCGCCAGCAGCAAGGACAGGGCGGACAATGAGCAGTTCTTC
TRBJ2-7 | TRBD1 | . | TRBV23-1 | CASAGTVPCNSYEQYF | TGCGCCAGCGCAGGGACAGTCCCCTGTAACTCCTACGAGCAGTACTTC
TRBJ2-6 | . | . | TRBV10-3 | CAIRVGAGQTSSGANVLTF | TGTGCCATCAGGGTCGGGGCTGGACAGACAAGCTCTGGGGCCAACGTCCTGACTTTC
TRBJ1-1 | TRBD1 | . | TRBV10-3 | CAISESTGAGTEAFF | TGTGCCATCAGTGAGTCGACAGGGGCGGGAACTGAAGCTTTCTTT
TRBJ1-1 | . | . | TRBV28 | CASSLQNTEAFF | TGTGCCAGCAGTTTACAGAACACTGAAGCTTTCTTT
TRBJ1-2 | . | . | TRBV5-1 | CASSQNKKGWTF | TGCGCCAGCAGCCAAAATAAAAAGGGTTGGACCTTC
TRBJ2-5 | . | once | TRBV9 | CASSVIAGVLETQYF | TGTGCCAGCAGCGTCATAGCAGGGGTTTTGGAGACCCAGTACTTC
TRBJ1-4 | . | . | TRBV7-2 | CASSLPGTYEKLFF | TGTGCCAGCAGCCTGCCCGGGACTTATGAAAAACTGTTTTTT
TRBJ2-2 | . | . | TRBV5-6 | CASSPGHLLNTGELFF | TGTGCCAGCAGCCCCGGACACTTACTGAACACCGGGGAGCTGTTTTTT
TRBJ1-2 | . | . | TRBV5-4 | CASSPGETGRYGYTF | TGTGCCAGCAGCCCGGGTGAAACAGGACGGTATGGCTACACCTTC
TRBJ1-5 | TRBD1 | . | TRBV28 | CASSSHRGHSNQPQHF | TGTGCCAGCAGTTCCCACAGGGGACATAGCAATCAGCCCCAGCATTTT
TRBJ1-2 | . | once | TRBV6-6 | CASSYVQGSGYTF | TGTGCCAGCAGTTACGTCCAGGGTAGCGGCTACACCTTC
TRBJ2-7 | . | . | TRBV2 | CASSSRGEQYF | TGTGCCAGCAGTTCTAGGGGCGAGCAGTACTTC
TRBJ2-7 | . | . | TRBV19 | CASSINSLTNEQYF | TGTGCCAGTAGTATAAATTCACTAACTAACGAGCAGTACTTC
TRBJ1-3 | . | . | TRBV5-1 | CASSDGGSGNTIYF | TGCGCCAGCTCCGATGGGGGCAGTGGAAACACCATATATTTT
TRBJ2-3 | . | . | TRBV30 | CAWRTTGGTDTQYF | TGTGCCTGGAGAACGACGGGGGGCACAGATACGCAGTATTTT
TRBJ1-5 | . | once | TRBV30 | CAWSMDINQPQHF | TGTGCCTGGAGTATGGACATAAATCAGCCCCAGCATTTT
TRBJ2-5 | TRBD1 | . | TRBV10-1 | CASSDGTGGTQYF | TGCGCCAGCAGTGACGGGACAGGGGGGACCCAGTACTTC
TRBJ2-2 | TRBD1 | . | TRBV11-3 | CASSLDLRGPNTGELFF | TGTGCCAGCAGCTTAGATCTAAGGGGGCCGAACACCGGGGAGCTGTTTTTT
TRBJ2-7 | . | . | TRBV6-2/TRBV6-3 | CASSYSSGAGRYEQYF | TGTGCCAGCAGTTACTCCTCCGGGGCAGGGCGATACGAGCAGTACTTC
TRBJ1-2 | . | few | TRBV24-1 | CATSDNRRGYGYTF | TGTGCCACCAGTGATAACCGGAGGGGCTATGGCTACACCTTC
TRBJ1-2 | . | few | TRBV30 | CAWSLTGVTNYGYTF | TGTGCCTGGAGTCTCACCGGTGTTACTAACTATGGCTACACCTTC
TRBJ1-3 | . | . | TRBV7-9 | CASSHRVISGNTIYF | TGTGCCAGCAGCCACCGGGTTATCTCTGGAAACACCATATATTTT
TRBJ2-5 | . | . | TRBV7-2 | CASSPDGLFQETQYF | TGTGCCAGCAGCCCCGACGGGCTATTCCAAGAGACCCAGTACTTC
TRBJ2-5 | . | . | TRBV4-3 | CASSQGGQGQTQYF | TGCGCCAGCAGCCAAGGGGGGCAGGGTCAGACCCAGTACTTC
TRBJ1-1 | . | once | TRBV9 | CASSVQVGTEAFF | TGTGCCAGCAGCGTTCAGGTGGGGACTGAAGCTTTCTTT
TRBJ2-1 | TRBD1 | . | TRBV7-6 | CASSQGGRSYNEQFF | TGTGCCAGCAGCCAAGGGGGCCGCAGTTACAATGAGCAGTTCTTC
TRBJ2-5 | . | . | TRBV24-1 | CATSDFGQYQETQYF | TGTGCCACCAGTGATTTTGGACAGTACCAAGAGACCCAGTACTTC
TRBJ1-1 | . | . | TRBV6-5 | CASSPVPGFTEAFF | TGTGCCAGCAGTCCAGTACCCGGGTTCACTGAAGCTTTCTTT
TRBJ2-1 | . | . | TRBV6-6 | CASRPTSNEQFF | TGTGCCAGCAGACCTACTAGCAATGAGCAGTTCTTC
TRBJ2-1 | . | . | TRBV2 | CASSDQDKGYNEQFF | TGTGCCAGCAGTGACCAGGACAAGGGATACAATGAGCAGTTCTTC
TRBJ1-5 | . | . | TRBV6-5 | CASRTTAYSNQPQHF | TGTGCCAGCAGGACGACAGCGTATAGCAATCAGCCCCAGCATTTT
TRBJ2-6 | . | once | TRBV3-1/TRBV3-2 | CASSHSGLAGANVLTF | TGTGCCAGCAGCCATTCAGGGTTAGCGGGGGCCAACGTCCTGACTTTC
TRBJ1-2 | . | . | TRBV27 | CASSSRLGTNYGYTF | TGTGCCAGCAGTTCCCGGTTGGGGACGAACTATGGCTACACCTTC
TRBJ2-1 | TRBD2 | . | TRBV5-1 | CASSLVGWRGDGNEQFF | TGCGCCAGCAGCTTAGTGGGGTGGCGGGGGGACGGTAATGAGCAGTTCTTC
TRBJ1-5 | TRBD1 | . | TRBV6-2/TRBV6-3 | CASSYSIVDRVWDQPQHF | TGTGCCAGCAGTTACTCGATTGTCGACAGGGTTTGGGATCAGCCCCAGCATTTT
TRBJ2-3 | . | . | TRBV4-1 | CASSQDPLYKTDTQYF | TGCGCCAGCAGCCAAGATCCCTTATATAAGACAGATACGCAGTATTTT
TRBJ2-7 | TRBD1 | . | TRBV28 | CASTQGSYEQYF | TGTGCCAGCACACAGGGGTCCTACGAGCAGTACTTC
TRBJ1-5 | . | few | TRBV6-1 | CASSEAVTSNQPQHF | TGTGCCAGCAGTGAAGCGGTAACTAGCAATCAGCCCCAGCATTTT
TRBJ2-2 | TRBD2 | . | TRBV7-6 | CASSVGLAGATGELFF | TGTGCCAGCAGCGTGGGACTAGCGGGGGCCACCGGGGAGCTGTTTTTT
TRBJ2-5 | TRBD2 | once | TRBV7-2 | CASSNRLALQETQYF | TGTGCCAGCAGCAACCGACTAGCGCTCCAAGAGACCCAGTACTTC